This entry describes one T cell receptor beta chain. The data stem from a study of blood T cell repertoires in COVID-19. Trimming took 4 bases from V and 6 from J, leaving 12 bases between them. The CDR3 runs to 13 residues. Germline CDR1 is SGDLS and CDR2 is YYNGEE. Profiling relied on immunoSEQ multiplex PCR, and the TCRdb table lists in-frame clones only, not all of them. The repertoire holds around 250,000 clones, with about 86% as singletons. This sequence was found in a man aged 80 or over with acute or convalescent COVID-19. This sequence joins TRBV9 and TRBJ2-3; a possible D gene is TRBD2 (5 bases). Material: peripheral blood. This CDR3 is CASSPRGWDTQYF. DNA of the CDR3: TGTGCCAGCAGCCCCCGGGGATGGGATACGCAGTATTTT.